These T cell receptor beta chains were read from a single sample in a study of shared T cell receptors in the human thymus. Here immunoSEQ multiplex PCR was the method, and the copy in TCRdb shows in-frame clones only, minus some. The data hold 540,000 or so clones, with around three quarters observed a single time. Separately, the same data were catalogued under a study of human thymus T cells.

Input material: thymocytes. The source of these receptors is a boy in the first two years of life with a congenital heart defect. Each CDR3 is given with its conserved first and last residue. D genes are given only for firm matches. Clone size is shown for a subset of rows, as once, few, many or a class of expanded clone.

-,TRBD2,TRBV30,TRBJ2-5,CAWSPPAGETQYF,TGTGCCTGGAGTCCTCCAGCGGGGGAGACCCAGTACTTC
-,-,TRBV30,TRBJ2-7,CAWTRGNEQYF,TGTGCCTGGACCCGCGGCAACGAGCAGTACTTC
-,-,TRBV10-3,TRBJ2-7,CAISESHRDEQYF,TGTGCCATCAGTGAGTCTCACAGGGACGAGCAGTACTTC
-,-,TRBV6-4,TRBJ2-1,CASRNRDVNEQFF,TGTGCCAGCAGAAACAGGGACGTCAATGAGCAGTTCTTC
-,TRBD1,TRBV5-6,TRBJ1-2,CASSFTGAYGYTF,TGTGCCAGCAGCTTTACAGGGGCTTACGGCTACACCTTC
-,-,TRBV27,TRBJ2-3,CASSRTRTSTDTQYF,TGTGCCAGCAGCCGTACGAGGACTAGCACAGATACGCAGTATTTT
-,TRBD2,TRBV14,TRBJ2-1,CASSQREGANNEQFF,TGTGCCAGCAGCCAGCGGGAGGGCGCCAACAATGAGCAGTTCTTC
-,-,TRBV4-3,TRBJ1-1,CASSHLGHPNSNTEAFF,TGCGCCAGCAGCCATCTTGGACACCCGAACTCGAACACTGAAGCTTTCTTT
-,TRBD1,TRBV7-2,TRBJ1-5,CASSLPQTGAGSNQPQHF,TGTGCCAGCAGCTTGCCCCAAACAGGGGCGGGAAGCAATCAGCCCCAGCATTTT
-,TRBD1,TRBV9,TRBJ2-5,CASSVGQGQETQYF,TGTGCCAGCAGCGTAGGACAGGGACAAGAGACCCAGTACTTC
-,TRBD1,TRBV14,TRBJ2-1,CASSHPTGGVAYNEQFF,TGTGCCAGCAGCCATCCCACAGGGGGCGTTGCCTACAATGAGCAGTTCTTC
-,TRBD1,TRBV29-1,TRBJ1-4,CSVEESRTGAEKLFF,TGCAGCGTTGAAGAATCAAGGACAGGGGCGGAAAAACTGTTTTTT
once,TRBD2,TRBV6-7,TRBJ2-3,CASSYSGTSVGADTQYF,TGTGCCAGCAGTTACTCGGGGACTAGCGTTGGGGCAGATACGCAGTATTTT
once,-,TRBV27,TRBJ1-2,CASTSGLSGYTF,TGTGCCAGCACCTCAGGGTTGAGCGGCTACACCTTC
once,-,TRBV20-1,TRBJ2-7,CSATIADEQYF,TGCAGTGCTACGATAGCAGACGAGCAGTACTTC